The next 8 T cell receptor beta chains were all read from a single sample in a study of cytomegalovirus exposure and HLA in healthy donors. Amplification used 60 Vbeta primers and 13 Jbeta primers. Using immunoSEQ multiplex PCR, the repertoire was profiled, and TCRdb retains in-frame clones only, with some absent. Among 100,000 to 150,000 clones listed, 74% were seen once. Source material: PBMCs. The receptors were sampled from a male donor in good health and CMV-seronegative.

This rearrangement joins TRBV5-4 to TRBJ2-3; 9 bases agree with TRBD1. Germline CDR1 SGHNT, CDR2 YYREEE (reference sequence). The CDR3 length is 15 residues. The V and J ends lost 1 base and 4 bases, in that order; junction bases with no gene match: 4. CDR3 amino acids: CASSLLGQGSDTQYF. For the CDR3, the DNA is TGTGCCAGCAGCTTGTTGGGACAGGGTTCAGATACGCAGTATTTT.

A remark on this clone: The junction departs from germline at one end; a sequencing error may be responsible. The gene calls are TRBV10-3 and TRBJ2-3; D is ambiguous. CDR1 and CDR2 from the germline V gene are ENHRY and SYGVKD. CDR3 size: 13 residues. The CDR3 sequence: CAISESNTYTQDF. The CDR3 DNA follows: TGTGCCATCAGTGAATCTAACACCTATACGCAGGATTTT.

The chain couples TRBV30 to TRBJ2-3; 10 bases align to TRBD1. This CDR3 region has 14 residues. CDR1 and CDR2 (germline): GTSNPN, SVGIG (reference sequence). With V trimmed by 4 bases and J by 5 bases, 6 bases remained unmatched. The CDR3 DNA sequence: TGTGCCTGGACCGACAGGGGGCGCAAAGATACGCAGTATTTT. Protein product: CAWTDRGRKDTQYF.

V and J are TRBV7-2 and TRBJ2-7; D perhaps matches TRBD1 (6 bases). The CDR3 loop spans 14 amino acids. Trimming removed 1 base from V and 12 bases from J, with 19 bases in between. CDR1 SGHTA and CDR2 FQGNSA come from the germline V gene. This chain's CDR3 is CASSLVGQSGGLYF. The CDR3, as DNA: TGTGCCAGCAGCTTAGTCGGGCAAAGTGGGGGCCTGTACTTC.

This clone was detected once. The rearrangement links TRBV9 to TRBJ1-4; 7 bases line up with TRBD1. J lost 8 bases, V lost 4 bases, and 14 bases had no gene match. The length of the CDR3 is 16 residues. CDR1 and CDR2 (germline): SGDLS, YYNGEE. This chain's CDR3 is CASSSSTDREREKLFF. The CDR3 DNA follows: TGTGCCAGCAGCTCTTCGACCGACAGGGAAAGGGAAAAACTGTTTTTT.

In nucleotides, the CDR3 is TGCGCCAGCAGTCAATCCGTAATGGTCAGGGGAACCGGGGAGCTGTTTTTT. It encodes CASSQSVMVRGTGELFF. The chain is built from TRBV23-1 and TRBJ2-2; D possibly corresponds to TRBD1 (6 bases). TRBV23-1 qualifies as an ORF whose function is uncertain. The CDR3 totals 17 residues. V lost 0 bases to trimming and J lost 5 bases, with 16 bases between them.

The chain recombines TRBV9 with TRBJ2-5; 7 bases are a match to TRBD2. V lost 0 bases and J lost 5; bases outside the gene matches: 7. The germline V gene has CDR1 SGDLS and CDR2 YYNGEE. The CDR3 totals 15 residues. CDR3: CASSVDGGTIETQYF. The CDR3 DNA is TGTGCCAGCAGCGTAGATGGAGGGACTATTGAGACCCAGTACTTC.

This clone occurred once. One junction end does not reproduce the germline sequence, and a read error may be involved. This rearrangement joins TRBV10-3 to TRBJ1-6; 7 nucleotides agree with TRBD1. CDR1 and CDR2 from the germline V gene are ENHRY and SYGVKD. This CDR3 has 13 residues. The CDR3 DNA sequence: TGTGCCATCACAGGGGACAGCGGTTCACCCCTCTACTTT. This translates into CAITGDSGSPLYF.